These 29 T cell receptor beta chains were all obtained from the same sample, sequenced in a study of control samples from healthy donors and cancer patients (TCRdb year 2020). Library preparation used the immunoSEQ multiplex PCR assay. TCRdb limited this immuneACCESS table to in-frame rearrangements with V and J called. A share of clones is missing; checked studies link under half to unresolved V genes, and the rest is unexplained. A total of about 110,000 clones appear in this sample, around 87% of them only once. The ten most abundant clones make up approximately 3.7% of the sample. Sequencing was done on a sample of PBMCs. The receptors stem from a woman aged 55 to 70 with lung cancer.

The chain joins TRBV24-1 to TRBJ2-3; weak D call: TRBD2 (5 bases). Trimming removed 7 bases from V and 4 bases from J, with 14 bases in between. CDR1 is KGHDR, CDR2 SFDVKD, per germline. This CDR3 is built from 14 residues. This CDR3 is CATSGRGLSDTQYF. In nucleotides, the CDR3 is TGTGCCACCAGCGGACGGGGTCTATCAGATACGCAGTATTTT.

On this clone: Distinct nucleotide sequences in the sample also encode this CDR3. The chain is built from TRBV5-1 and TRBJ1-5; no definite D call. The V end was cut by 4 bases, the J end by 3 bases, with 11 bases between. Germline CDR1 SGHRS, CDR2 YFSETQ. The CDR3 has 14 residues. This chain's CDR3 is CASSLDSSNQPQHF. CDR3 bases: TGCGCCAGCAGCCTGGACTCCTCCAATCAGCCCCAGCATTTT.

This chain links TRBV10-3 with TRBJ1-1, with 8 bases fitting TRBD1. The CDR3 sequence is 15 residues long. CDR1 is ENHRY and CDR2 is SYGVKD in the germline V gene. Unmatched junction bases numbered 8, after V lost 6 bases and J lost 2 bases. The CDR3 spells CAIRGQGGKNTEAFF. CDR3 in DNA: TGTGCCATCAGAGGACAGGGAGGGAAAAACACTGAAGCTTTCTTT.

J is TRBJ2-1 and V is TRBV2; D possibly uses TRBD1 or TRBD2 (5 bases each). The V end was cut by 6 bases, the J end by 6 bases, with 15 bases between. CDR1 is SNHLY and CDR2 is FYNNEI in the germline V gene. This CDR3 region has 14 residues. In nucleotides, the CDR3 is TGTGCCAGCAGGGGACCAGAAGGAATCAATGAGCAGTTCTTC. Protein sequence: CASRGPEGINEQFF.

The chain recombines TRBV4-1 with TRBJ1-2; 8 nucleotides align to TRBD1. CDR3 length equals 19 residues. Germline V gene data show CDR1 as MGHRA and CDR2 as YSYEKL. The V segment lost 0 bases and the J segment 4 bases; nucleotides outside the gene matches: 16. The DNA for the CDR3 is TGCGCCAGCAGCCAAGATCTACCCGGTGAGACAGGGGATCTCTATGGCTACACCTTC. Its protein product is CASSQDLPGETGDLYGYTF.

The chain has TRBV5-6 and TRBJ1-1; a weak D match, TRBD1 (6 bases). Germline loops: CDR1 SGHDT, CDR2 YYEEEE. This CDR3 has 14 residues. The V end was cut by 0 bases, the J end by 10 bases, with 16 bases between. The CDR3 sequence is CASSLGWGQSSAFF. The CDR3 DNA reads TGTGCCAGCAGCTTGGGCTGGGGGCAGAGTTCAGCTTTCTTT.

The chain links TRBV6-5 to TRBJ2-7, with D uncertain. V dropped 0 bases and J dropped 4 bases, with 10 bases sitting between them. Germline assignment: CDR1 MNHEY and CDR2 SVGAGI. The CDR3 has 14 amino acids. The CDR3 DNA follows: TGTGCCAGCAGTTACTCCCAGGAGCTGTACGAGCAGTACTTC. Protein: CASSYSQELYEQYF.

This rearrangement joins TRBV5-1 to TRBJ1-1, with TRBD1 as a possible D gene (6 bases). The length of the CDR3 is 14 residues. Trimming pared 2 bases from V and 3 bases from J, leaving 11 bases between. Germline lookup yields CDR1 SGHRS and CDR2 YFSETQ. The CDR3 DNA reads TGCGCCAGCAGCTTCGCAGGGGTTGACACTGAAGCTTTCTTT. Encoded protein: CASSFAGVDTEAFF. Full variable domain (remainder filled in from reference TRBV5-1 and TRBJ1-1): KAGVTQTPRYLIKTRGQQVTLSCSPISGHRSVSWYQQTPGQGLQFLFEYFSETQRNKGNFPGRFSGRQFSNSRSEMNVSTLELGDSALYLCASSFAGVDTEAFFGQGTRLTVV.

This clone was observed once. The chain recombines TRBV5-1 with TRBJ1-4; TRBD1 matches 8 bases. With V trimmed by 1 base and J by 5 bases, 7 bases remained unmatched. Germline V CDR1 and CDR2: SGHRS, YFSETQ. The CDR3 length is 16 residues. The CDR3, as DNA: TGCGCCAGCAGCTTGTCTCCGACAGGGGCAAATGAAAAACTGTTTTTT. This codes for CASSLSPTGANEKLFF.

The chain uses TRBV6-2 or TRBV6-3 and TRBJ2-1; maybe TRBD2 (7 bases). The V end was cut by 2 bases, the J end by 8 bases, with 13 bases between. The germline V gene encodes CDR1 MNHEY and CDR2 SVGEGT. This CDR3 spans 14 amino acids. Here the CDR3 DNA reads TGTGCCAGCAGTTACCGGGGGGCGTTAGATGAGCAGTTCTTC. Translating gives CASSYRGALDEQFF.

V gene TRBV4-3 combines with J gene TRBJ1-1; TRBD1 is a possible D gene (5 bases). V lost 4 bases, J lost 1 base, and 10 bases lay in between. The CDR3 has 14 amino acids. Per the germline V gene, CDR1 is LGHNA and CDR2 is YSLEER. The CDR3 DNA is TGCGCCAGCAGCCTGGACACCAGGAACACTGAAGCTTTCTTT. Amino acids: CASSLDTRNTEAFF.

The chain carries TRBV19 and TRBJ2-1; 15 nucleotides line up with TRBD2. This CDR3 is 18 amino acids long. V dropped 5 bases and J dropped 5; count of bases not matched to a gene: 10. The germline V gene encodes CDR1 LNHDA and CDR2 SQIVND (reference sequence). This chain's CDR3 is CASSAGLAGGRGNNEQFF. DNA of the CDR3: TGTGCCAGTAGTGCCGGACTAGCGGGAGGGCGGGGGAACAATGAGCAGTTCTTC.

This sequence joins TRBV7-2 and TRBJ1-6; 11 bases line up with TRBD1. CDR1 is SGHTA and CDR2 is FQGNSA in the germline V gene. There are 15 residues in the CDR3. Trimming cost V 3 bases and J 8 bases; bases outside gene matches: 3. CDR3 bases: TGTGCCAGCAGCTTCGGGACAGGGGGAGATTCACCCCTCCACTTT. Its protein is CASSFGTGGDSPLHF.

The chain uses TRBV7-3 and TRBJ2-7, with D perhaps TRBD2 (6 bases). Germline values: CDR1 SGHTA, CDR2 FQGTGA. With 2 bases removed from V and 6 bases from J, the gap between germline ends came to 11 bases. CDR3 length equals 13 residues. The CDR3 DNA sequence: TGTGCCAGCAGCTTATCGGTGCGGGGCGAGCAGTACTTC. Protein sequence: CASSLSVRGEQYF.

This chain links TRBV7-8 with TRBJ1-2; tentative D call: TRBD1 (5 bases). Per germline, CDR1 SGHVS and CDR2 FQNEAQ. The CDR3 sequence is 13 residues long. V was trimmed by 1 base and J by 8 bases, leaving 11 bases between them. Written as DNA, the CDR3 is TGTGCCAGCAGCTTAGACAGCCGGGGGGGCTACACCTTC. This encodes CASSLDSRGGYTF.

The chain employs TRBV6-6 and TRBJ1-1; tentative D call: TRBD1 (5 bases). The CDR3 totals 15 residues. V was shortened by 4 bases and J by 4 bases, with 16 bases between the two germline ends. CDR1 MNHNY and CDR2 SVGAGI come from the germline V gene (reference sequence). CDR3 in amino acids: CASSLTAGGSTEAFF. The DNA for the CDR3 is TGTGCCAGCAGTTTGACAGCCGGCGGGAGCACTGAAGCTTTCTTT.

This clone occurred once. This chain joins TRBV25-1 and TRBJ2-2; the D is unclear. The length of the CDR3 is 15 residues. Trimming pared 1 base from V and 1 base from J, leaving 7 bases between. From germline, CDR1 is MGHDK and CDR2 SYGVNS. This chain's CDR3 is CASSESQKNTGELFF. CDR3 DNA sequence: TGTGCCAGCAGTGAATCCCAGAAGAACACCGGGGAGCTGTTTTTT. Full variable domain (missing parts from reference TRBV25-1 and TRBJ2-2): EADIYQTPRYLVIGTGKKITLECSQTMGHDKMYWYQQDPGMELHLIHYSYGVNSTEKGDLSSESTVSRIRTEHFPLTLESARPSHTSQYLCASSESQKNTGELFFGEGSRLTVL.

The chain recombines TRBV18 with TRBJ1-5, with D maybe TRBD1 (6 bases). With 3 bases removed from V and 0 bases from J, the gap between germline ends came to 12 bases. This CDR3 contains 16 residues. Germline-derived CDR1 and CDR2 are KGHSH and LQKENI. The DNA of the CDR3 is TGTGCCAGCTCACCGTCGACAGGCCATAGCAATCAGCCCCAGCATTTT. Translating gives CASSPSTGHSNQPQHF.

J is TRBJ1-2 and V is TRBV12-3 or TRBV12-4; 8 bases are shared with TRBD1. The V and J ends lost 5 bases and 7 bases, in that order; junction bases with no gene match: 3. The CDR3 contains 12 residues. The CDR3 DNA sequence: TGTGCCAGCAGTCCCGGACAGGGTGGCTACACCTTC. Its protein is CASSPGQGGYTF.

This rearrangement joins TRBV4-2 to TRBJ2-7; D might be TRBD1 (5 bases). Trimming cost V 4 bases and J 3 bases, with 13 bases left between them. CDR3 length equals 14 residues. Germline V gene data show CDR1 as LGHNA and CDR2 as YNFKEQ. CDR3 in DNA: TGTGCCAGCAGCCCAGGGAACACCGACTACGAGCAGTACTTC. It encodes CASSPGNTDYEQYF.

The chain uses TRBV3-1 (or the pseudogene TRBV3-2) and TRBJ1-2, with D unclear. CDR1 is LGHDT, CDR2 YNNKEL, per germline (reference sequence). The CDR3 is 13 amino acids. The V and J ends lost 1 base and 4 bases respectively, with 7 bases between them. CDR3 DNA: TGTGCCAGCAGCCAAGCTTCGGGCTATGGCTACACCTTC. The encoded protein is CASSQASGYGYTF.

This chain links TRBV29-1 with TRBJ1-3; maybe TRBD1 (6 bases). CDR1 and CDR2 from the germline V gene are SQVTM and ANQGSEA. This CDR3 spans 13 amino acids. The V gene lost 4 bases and the J gene lost 7 bases, with 14 bases spanning the gap. Here the CDR3 DNA reads TGCAGCGTTGGGCAACAGGGCCCCAACACCATATATTTT. Its translation is CSVGQQGPNTIYF.

J is TRBJ1-2 and V is TRBV18, with D uncertain. The V gene lost 0 bases and the J gene lost 9 bases, with 17 bases spanning the gap. The germline V gene has CDR1 KGHSH and CDR2 LQKENI. The CDR3 covers 15 residues. This CDR3 reads CASSPPGSDTLSYTF. The CDR3 DNA reads TGTGCCAGCTCACCACCGGGCAGTGACACTTTGAGCTACACCTTC.

The chain uses TRBV19 and TRBJ1-2, with a tentative D call TRBD1 (6 bases). The length of the CDR3 is 15 residues. V was clipped by 1 base and J by 0 bases, with 9 bases between them. Germline V gene lookup returns CDR1 LNHDA and CDR2 SQIVND (reference sequence). The CDR3 sequence is CASSIGQGTNYGYTF. In DNA form, the CDR3 reads TGTGCCAGTAGTATAGGGCAGGGGACTAACTATGGCTACACCTTC.

This chain joins TRBV9 and TRBJ2-5; D perhaps matches TRBD2 (5 bases). Looked up from germline, CDR1 is SGDLS and CDR2 is YYNGEE. There are 15 residues in the CDR3. V was pared by 2 bases and J by 5 bases, with 16 bases between. Here the CDR3 reads CASSVLDKPGETQYF. The DNA of the CDR3 is TGTGCCAGCAGCGTCCTGGATAAACCGGGGGAGACCCAGTACTTC.

The chain is built from TRBV14 and TRBJ2-2, with D perhaps matching TRBD2 (7 bases). The ends were cut back, 6 bases at V and 4 bases at J, with 18 bases in the middle. The CDR3 has 16 residues. Germline CDR1 and CDR2: SGHDN and FVKESK. CDR3 coding DNA: TGTGCCAGCAGGAAAAGCGGGACAATTCTCACCGGGGAGCTGTTTTTT. Its protein product is CASRKSGTILTGELFF.

This clone has just one count. This sequence joins TRBV6-5 and TRBJ2-3; D is ambiguous. The V end lost 3 bases, the J end lost 1 base, and 5 bases lay between the germline ends. Germline V gives CDR1 MNHEY, CDR2 SVGAGI. The CDR3 sequence is 13 residues long. The DNA for the CDR3 is TGTGCCAGCAGTTATGTTGGCACAGATACGCAGTATTTT. Translation gives CASSYVGTDTQYF.

The chain uses TRBV6-5 and TRBJ2-3; 12 bases align to TRBD2. The germline V gene encodes CDR1 MNHEY and CDR2 SVGAGI. This CDR3 spans 14 amino acids. After removal of 8 bases from V and 5 bases from J, the junction contained 5 bases not matched to a gene. CDR3 loop: CASLAGGPGDTQYF. CDR3 nucleotide sequence: TGTGCCAGCCTAGCGGGGGGGCCGGGAGATACGCAGTATTTT.

The rearrangement uses TRBV29-1 and TRBJ1-5; D might be TRBD1 (5 bases). V lost 4 bases, J lost 1 base, and 8 bases lay in between. The CDR3 extends over 13 amino acids. Germline CDR1 is SQVTM and CDR2 is ANQGSEA. CDR3: CSVAGWSNQPQHF. CDR3 nucleotides: TGCAGCGTTGCAGGGTGGAGCAATCAGCCCCAGCATTTT.